Given below is one TCR beta chain in context. The antigen remains undetermined. The data stem from a study of T-cell memory formation after mild COVID-19. Overall study findings and caveats: Researchers could not confirm that second-wave clones peaking on day 37 targeted SARS-CoV-2. Contracting clones from day 15 to 85 had balanced CD4/CD8; later expanders favoured CD4+. Some responding clones appeared in pre-infection memory, suggesting cross-reactive memory joined.

TCRdb fed the 5' RACE reads into MiXCR, producing one record per CDR3 protein. The sample has more than 300,000 distinct CDR3 sequences, roughly 13% seen once. CDR3 size: 15 residues. The V and J ends lost 0 bases and 4 bases respectively, with 13 bases between them. Looked up from germline, CDR1 is SGHRS and CDR2 is YFSETQ. The receptor's source is a man aged 18 to 30 who had mild COVID-19 (a few samples of this study predate the infection). Cell type and time point are not known. The chain recombines TRBV5-1 with TRBJ2-5; D unresolved. The sequenced sample consisted of PBMCs or a T cell subset sorted from them (not recorded which). CDR3 loop: CASSLAPAPPETQYF. The CDR3 DNA is TGCGCCAGCAGCTTGGCCCCAGCCCCCCCAGAGACCCAGTACTTC.